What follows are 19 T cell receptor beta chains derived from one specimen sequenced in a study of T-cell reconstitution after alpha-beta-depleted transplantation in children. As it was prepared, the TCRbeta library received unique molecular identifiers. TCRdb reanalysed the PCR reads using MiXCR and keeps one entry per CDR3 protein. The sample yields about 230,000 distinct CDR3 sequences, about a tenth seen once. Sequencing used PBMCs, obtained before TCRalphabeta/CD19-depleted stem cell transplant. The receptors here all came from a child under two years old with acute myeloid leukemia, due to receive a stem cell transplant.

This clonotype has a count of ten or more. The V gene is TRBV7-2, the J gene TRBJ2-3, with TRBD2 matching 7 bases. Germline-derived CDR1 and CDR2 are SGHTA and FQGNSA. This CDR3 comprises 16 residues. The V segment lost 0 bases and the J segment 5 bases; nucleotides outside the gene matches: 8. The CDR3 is CASSLAPGRIGDTQYF. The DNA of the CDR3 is TGTGCCAGCAGCTTAGCGCCCGGGAGGATCGGAGATACGCAGTATTTT.

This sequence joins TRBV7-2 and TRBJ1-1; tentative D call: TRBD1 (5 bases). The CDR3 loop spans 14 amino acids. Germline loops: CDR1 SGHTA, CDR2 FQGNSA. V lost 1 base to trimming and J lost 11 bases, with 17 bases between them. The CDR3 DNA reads TGTGCCAGCAGCTTAGTCGGGGGAGGGATTGGGGCTTTCTTT. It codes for CASSLVGGGIGAFF.

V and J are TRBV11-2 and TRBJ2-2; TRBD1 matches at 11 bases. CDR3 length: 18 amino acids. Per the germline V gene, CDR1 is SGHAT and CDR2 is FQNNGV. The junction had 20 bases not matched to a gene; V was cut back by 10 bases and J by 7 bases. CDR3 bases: TGTGCCACCAACGGAGAGAGGGGGGACAGGGGGGGTATCGGGGAGCTGTTTTTT. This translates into CATNGERGDRGGIGELFF.

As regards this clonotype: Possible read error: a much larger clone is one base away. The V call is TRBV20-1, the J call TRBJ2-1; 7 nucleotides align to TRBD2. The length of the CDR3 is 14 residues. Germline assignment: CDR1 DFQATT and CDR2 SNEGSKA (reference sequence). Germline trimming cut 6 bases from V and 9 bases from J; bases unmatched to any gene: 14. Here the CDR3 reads CSAPVPRLAGEQFF. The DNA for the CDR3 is TGCAGTGCCCCAGTACCGAGACTAGCAGGTGAGCAGTTCTTC.

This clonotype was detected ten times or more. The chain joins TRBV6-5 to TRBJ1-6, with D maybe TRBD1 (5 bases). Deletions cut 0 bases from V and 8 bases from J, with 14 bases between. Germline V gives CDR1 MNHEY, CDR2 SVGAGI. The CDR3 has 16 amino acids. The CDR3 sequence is CASSYSEGYWDSPLHF. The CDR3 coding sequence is TGTGCCAGCAGTTACTCGGAGGGGTATTGGGATTCACCCCTCCACTTT.

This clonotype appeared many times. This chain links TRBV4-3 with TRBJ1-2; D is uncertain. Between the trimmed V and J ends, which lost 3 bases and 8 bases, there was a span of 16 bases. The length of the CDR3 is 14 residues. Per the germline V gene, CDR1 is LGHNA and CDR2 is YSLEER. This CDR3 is CASSHPTSRRGYTF. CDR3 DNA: TGCGCCAGCAGCCATCCAACTTCCCGACGGGGCTACACCTTC.

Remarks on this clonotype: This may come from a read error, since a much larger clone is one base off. This chain's CDR3 is CSAGTKEQYF. For the CDR3, the DNA is TGCAGTGCCGGGACAAAGGAGCAGTACTTC. The rearrangement links TRBV20-1 to TRBJ2-7, with a possible D match to TRBD1 (6 bases). The CDR3 sequence is 10 residues long. The germline gives CDR1 DFQATT, CDR2 SNEGSKA (reference sequence). The ends were cut back, 6 bases at V and 7 bases at J, with 10 bases in the middle.

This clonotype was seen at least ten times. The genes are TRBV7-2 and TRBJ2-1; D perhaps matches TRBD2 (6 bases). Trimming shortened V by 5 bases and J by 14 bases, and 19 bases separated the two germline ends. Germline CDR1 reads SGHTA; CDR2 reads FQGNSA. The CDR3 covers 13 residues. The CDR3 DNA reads TGTGCCAGCAGCACCCATTCCGGGACTTCTGAGTTCTTC. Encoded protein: CASSTHSGTSEFF.

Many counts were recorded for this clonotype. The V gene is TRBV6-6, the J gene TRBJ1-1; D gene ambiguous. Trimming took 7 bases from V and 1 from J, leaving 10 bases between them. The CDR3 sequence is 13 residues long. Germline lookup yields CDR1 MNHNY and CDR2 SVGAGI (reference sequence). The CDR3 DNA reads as TGTGCCAGCAATAACCGAGAGAACACTGAAGCTTTCTTT. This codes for CASNNRENTEAFF.

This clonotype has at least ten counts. CDR3 residues: CATGGDSGEKLFF. DNA of the CDR3: TGTGCCACCGGGGGGGACAGTGGAGAAAAACTGTTTTTT. The gene calls are TRBV24-1 and TRBJ1-4, with 7 bases lining up with TRBD1. The V and J ends lost 9 bases and 8 bases, in that order; junction bases with no gene match: 8. CDR1 and CDR2 (germline): KGHDR, SFDVKD. The CDR3 contains 13 residues.

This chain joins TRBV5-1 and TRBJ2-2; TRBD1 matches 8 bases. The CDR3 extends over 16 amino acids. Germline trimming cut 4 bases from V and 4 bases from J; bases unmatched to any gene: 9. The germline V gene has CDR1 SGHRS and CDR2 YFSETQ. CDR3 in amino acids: CASSPGTGIVTGELFF. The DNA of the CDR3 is TGCGCCAGCAGCCCCGGGACAGGAATTGTCACCGGGGAGCTGTTTTTT.

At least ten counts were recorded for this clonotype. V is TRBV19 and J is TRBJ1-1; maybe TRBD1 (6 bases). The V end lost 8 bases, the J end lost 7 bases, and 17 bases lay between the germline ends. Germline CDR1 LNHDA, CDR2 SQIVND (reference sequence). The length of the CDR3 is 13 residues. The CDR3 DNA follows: TGTGCCAGTTCACCCGGGGGCTACAGTGAAGCTTTCTTT. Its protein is CASSPGGYSEAFF.

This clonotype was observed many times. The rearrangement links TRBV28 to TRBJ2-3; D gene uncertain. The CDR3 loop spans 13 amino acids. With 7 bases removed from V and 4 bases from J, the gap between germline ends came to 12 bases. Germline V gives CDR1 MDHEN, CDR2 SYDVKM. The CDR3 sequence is CASTLWLSDTQYF. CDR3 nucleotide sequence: TGTGCCAGCACCCTGTGGCTCTCAGATACGCAGTATTTT.

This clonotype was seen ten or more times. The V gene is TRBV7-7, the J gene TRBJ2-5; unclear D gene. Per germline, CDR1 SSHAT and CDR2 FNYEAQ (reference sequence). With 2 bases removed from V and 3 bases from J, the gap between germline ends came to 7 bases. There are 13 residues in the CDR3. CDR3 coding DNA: TGTGCCAGCAGCTTATTTGAGGAAGAGACCCAGTACTTC. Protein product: CASSLFEEETQYF.

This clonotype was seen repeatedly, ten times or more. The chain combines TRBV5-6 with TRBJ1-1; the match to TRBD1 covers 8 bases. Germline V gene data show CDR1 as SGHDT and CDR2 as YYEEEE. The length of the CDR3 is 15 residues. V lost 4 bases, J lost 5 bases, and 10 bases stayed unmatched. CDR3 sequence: CASSDLTGGLTEAFF. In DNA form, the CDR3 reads TGTGCCAGCAGCGACCTTACAGGGGGTTTGACTGAAGCTTTCTTT.

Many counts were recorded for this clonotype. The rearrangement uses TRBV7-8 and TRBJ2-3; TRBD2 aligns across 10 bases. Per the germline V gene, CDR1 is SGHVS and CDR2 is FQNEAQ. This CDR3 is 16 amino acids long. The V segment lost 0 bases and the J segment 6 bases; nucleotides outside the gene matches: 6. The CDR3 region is CASSLARLAGADTQYF. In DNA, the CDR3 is TGTGCCAGCAGCTTAGCTCGTCTAGCGGGAGCTGATACGCAGTATTTT.

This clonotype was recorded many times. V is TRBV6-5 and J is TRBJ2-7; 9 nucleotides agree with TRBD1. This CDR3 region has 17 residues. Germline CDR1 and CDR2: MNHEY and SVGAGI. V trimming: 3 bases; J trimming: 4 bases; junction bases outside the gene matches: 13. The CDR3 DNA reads TGTGCCAGCAGTTATTCTATATCCGGGACAGGGCGGTACGAGCAGTACTTC. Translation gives CASSYSISGTGRYEQYF.

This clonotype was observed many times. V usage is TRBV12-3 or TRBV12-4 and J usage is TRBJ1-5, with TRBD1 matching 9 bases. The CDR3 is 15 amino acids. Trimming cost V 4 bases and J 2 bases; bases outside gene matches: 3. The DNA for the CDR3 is TGTGCCAGCAGTTCACAGGGGGCTCGCAATCAGCCCCAGCATTTT. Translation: CASSSQGARNQPQHF.

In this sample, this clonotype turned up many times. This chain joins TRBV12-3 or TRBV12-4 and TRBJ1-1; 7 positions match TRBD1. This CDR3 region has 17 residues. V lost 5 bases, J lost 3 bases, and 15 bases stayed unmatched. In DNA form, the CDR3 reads TGTGCCAGCAGTCCCCACAGGGGCCCTCTCCAAGACACTGAAGCTTTCTTT. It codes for CASSPHRGPLQDTEAFF.